These 26 T cell receptor beta chains share one sample of origin, sequenced in a study of blood T cell repertoires in COVID-19. Sequencing was performed with immunoSEQ multiplex PCR; in TCRdb, only in-frame clones are kept and a portion is missing. The sample includes some 80,000 clones, roughly nine tenths of them seen just once. The sequencing input was peripheral blood. These receptors were collected from a woman older than 75 with active or convalescent COVID-19.

V usage is TRBV30 and J usage is TRBJ1-6, with TRBD1 matching 7 bases. Trimming removed 3 bases from V and 6 bases from J; junction bases left unmatched: 5. Looked up from germline, CDR1 is GTSNPN and CDR2 is SVGIG (reference sequence). The CDR3 is 14 amino acids. For the CDR3, the DNA is TGTGCCTGGAGCGATTACAGGGGTAATTCACCCCTCCACTTT. It codes for CAWSDYRGNSPLHF.

This clone showed up just once. The rearrangement uses TRBV9 and TRBJ2-1; TRBD2 aligns across 10 bases. Germline CDR1 SGDLS, CDR2 YYNGEE. J was trimmed by 9 bases and V by 2 bases; bases with no gene match: 2. There are 13 residues in the CDR3. The CDR3 sequence is CASSVTSGREQFF. The CDR3 DNA follows: TGTGCCAGCAGCGTGACTAGCGGGCGTGAGCAGTTCTTC.

This clone appeared once. The chain has TRBV25-1 and TRBJ2-3, with 7 bases that match TRBD2. The germline V gene encodes CDR1 MGHDK and CDR2 SYGVNS. The V gene end was trimmed by 4 bases and the J gene end by 1 base; junction bases not matched to a gene: 2. The CDR3 covers 14 residues. The CDR3 coding sequence is TGTGCCAGCAGTGGGGCGGGGGGCACAGATACGCAGTATTTT. Encoded protein: CASSGAGGTDTQYF.

The chain links TRBV6-5 to TRBJ1-2, with D maybe TRBD1 (6 bases). V gave up 6 bases and J gave up 4 bases, with 18 bases separating them. Germline V gene lookup returns CDR1 MNHEY and CDR2 SVGAGI. The CDR3 is 15 residues long. Here the CDR3 DNA reads TGTGCCAGCAGCGACAGGTCCTCCTCCTCCTATGGCTACACCTTC. Translated, it gives CASSDRSSSSYGYTF.

This sequence joins TRBV19 and TRBJ2-5; D may be TRBD2 (6 bases). Germline CDR1 is LNHDA and CDR2 is SQIVND (reference sequence). This CDR3 has 13 residues. With 10 bases removed from V and 2 bases from J, the gap between germline ends came to 14 bases. CDR3 residues: CATTLGGQETQYF. CDR3 DNA sequence: TGTGCCACCACCTTGGGGGGACAAGAGACCCAGTACTTC.

This chain connects TRBV19 to TRBJ2-5; 9 positions match TRBD1. The J segment lost 4 bases and the V segment lost 5 bases, leaving 5 bases of the junction unmatched. In germline, CDR1 is LNHDA, CDR2 SQIVND (reference sequence). This CDR3 has 14 residues. The CDR3 bases are TGTGCCAGTAGTTACAGGGGGCGAGTAGAGACCCAGTACTTC. Protein sequence: CASSYRGRVETQYF.

The chain carries TRBV6-5 and TRBJ1-1; D unclear. Germline loops: CDR1 MNHEY, CDR2 SVGAGI. Trimming took 0 bases from V and 0 from J, leaving 8 bases between them. The CDR3 has 15 residues. The CDR3 here is CASSYSLVVNTEAFF. In DNA, the CDR3 is TGTGCCAGCAGTTACTCTCTTGTTGTGAACACTGAAGCTTTCTTT.

CDR3 region: CASSLPGTAYNSPLHF. CDR3 coding DNA: TGTGCCAGCAGCTTGCCCGGGACAGCTTATAATTCACCCCTCCACTTT. The chain uses TRBV5-4 and TRBJ1-6; 7 positions match TRBD1. Germline CDR1 SGHNT, CDR2 YYREEE (reference sequence). This CDR3 comprises 16 residues. Trimming removed 1 base from V and 4 bases from J; junction bases left unmatched: 5.

The chain links TRBV2 to TRBJ2-3; TRBD2 matches 7 bases. Trimming cost V 6 bases and J 2 bases; bases outside gene matches: 8. Germline V gives CDR1 SNHLY, CDR2 FYNNEI. CDR3 length: 15 amino acids. The CDR3 DNA is TGTGCCAGCAGAGGGAGGGGTCTATCCACAGATACGCAGTATTTT. Translated, it gives CASRGRGLSTDTQYF.

The chain is built from TRBV28 and TRBJ2-3, with 8 nucleotides matching TRBD2. The CDR3 sequence is 14 residues long. Germline CDR1 MDHEN, CDR2 SYDVKM. With V trimmed by 6 bases and J by 2 bases, 4 bases remained unmatched. DNA for the CDR3: TGTGCCAGCAGCGGCGGGGGGAACACAGATACGCAGTATTTT. It encodes CASSGGGNTDTQYF.

The rearrangement uses TRBV6-2 or TRBV6-3 and TRBJ2-7, with 7 bases aligning to TRBD1. The CDR3 covers 16 residues. After removal of 2 bases from V and 3 bases from J, the junction contained 10 bases not matched to a gene. Germline V gene lookup returns CDR1 MNHEY and CDR2 SVGEGT. CDR3 region: CASSYTTTGSFYEQYF. The CDR3 coding sequence is TGTGCCAGCAGTTACACGACGACAGGGTCTTTCTACGAGCAGTACTTC.

V usage is TRBV19 and J usage is TRBJ1-5; the match to TRBD1 covers 8 bases. Germline trimming cut 6 bases from V and 4 bases from J; bases unmatched to any gene: 5. CDR1 is LNHDA, CDR2 SQIVND, per germline (reference sequence). The CDR3 covers 14 residues. The CDR3: CASRLRQGNQPQHF. DNA of the CDR3: TGTGCCAGTAGGCTGAGACAGGGGAATCAGCCCCAGCATTTT. Together with reference TRBV19 and TRBJ1-5, the CDR3 gives the full variable domain: DGGITQSPKYLFRKEGQNVTLSCEQNLNHDAMYWYRQDPGQGLRLIYYSQIVNDFQKGDIAEGYSVSREKKESFPLTVTSAQKNPTAFYLCASRLRQGNQPQHFGDGTRLSIL.

This clone showed up just once. The chain joins TRBV6-5 to TRBJ1-1; no clear D. Trimming stripped 0 bases from V and 1 base from J, with 9 bases between. This CDR3 has 15 amino acids. Germline loops: CDR1 MNHEY, CDR2 SVGAGI. The CDR3 coding sequence is TGTGCCAGCAGTTACTCGATATTGGCGAACACTGAAGCTTTCTTT. The encoded protein is CASSYSILANTEAFF.

This chain connects TRBV7-2 to TRBJ1-2; 11 nucleotides agree with TRBD1. The CDR3 length is 17 residues. In germline, CDR1 is SGHTA, CDR2 FQGNSA. The J segment lost 8 bases and the V segment lost 3 bases, leaving 14 bases of the junction unmatched. Here the CDR3 reads CASSLVLGTGGIGGYTF. CDR3 coding DNA: TGTGCCAGCAGCTTGGTGCTCGGGACAGGGGGGATCGGAGGCTACACCTTC.

The chain has TRBV2 and TRBJ1-4, with a weak D call TRBD1 (5 bases). The germline gives CDR1 SNHLY, CDR2 FYNNEI. Deletions cut 7 bases from V and 0 bases from J, with 12 bases between. There are 15 residues in the CDR3. The CDR3 nucleotides are TGTGCCAGCAAGGAGGGGTACCCAACTAATGAAAAACTGTTTTTT. This sequence encodes CASKEGYPTNEKLFF. The complete variable domain, with remaining parts taken from reference TRBV2 and TRBJ1-4, reads EPEVTQTPSHQVTQMGQEVILRCVPISNHLYFYWYRQILGQKVEFLVSFYNNEISEKSEIFDDQFSVERPDGSNFTLKIRSTKLEDSAMYFCASKEGYPTNEKLFFGSGTQLSVL.

The rearrangement joins TRBV4-3 to TRBJ1-6; 7 nucleotides line up with TRBD1. The ends lost 0 bases at V and 13 bases at J; junction bases unmatched: 0. CDR1 LGHNA and CDR2 YSLEER come from the germline V gene. The CDR3 loop spans 12 amino acids. The CDR3 is CASSQEQGPLHF. The CDR3 nucleotides are TGCGCCAGCAGCCAAGAACAGGGGCCCCTCCACTTT.

The V gene is TRBV7-7, the J gene TRBJ2-5, with D unresolved. Trimming pared 3 bases from V and 2 bases from J, leaving 7 bases between. The CDR3 consists of 13 residues. The V gene's germline CDR1 is SSHAT and CDR2 FNYEAQ (reference sequence). CDR3 in DNA: TGTGCCAGCAGCTTGGTCACTCAAGAGACCCAGTACTTC. Encoded protein: CASSLVTQETQYF.

The CDR3 sequence: CASGLITLGSGGELFF. The CDR3, as DNA: TGTGCTAGTGGTTTGATTACTTTGGGTAGCGGCGGGGAGCTGTTTTTT. The V call is TRBV12-5, the J call TRBJ2-2; D is possibly TRBD2 (6 bases). This CDR3 contains 16 residues. Germline V gene sequence: CDR1 LGHNT, CDR2 FRNRAP. Trimming left V 2 bases short and J 7 bases short, with 17 bases between.

J is TRBJ2-3 and V is TRBV27; 7 bases align to TRBD1. This CDR3 contains 15 residues. V was clipped by 6 bases and J by 2 bases; unmatched bases: 8. Germline-derived CDR1 and CDR2 are MNHEY and SMNVEV (reference sequence). The CDR3, as DNA: TGTGCCAGCAGACTCGACAGGGCGTTCACAGATACGCAGTATTTT. It encodes CASRLDRAFTDTQYF.

The V call is TRBV21-1, the J call TRBJ1-5; the table gives TRBD1 as D, unverified against the DNA. TRBV21-1 is classified as a pseudogene. This CDR3 has 14 residues. For the CDR3, the DNA is TGTGCCAGCAGAGACAGGGGAGGCAATCAGCCCCAGCATTTT. It is translated as CASRDRGGNQPQHF.

This chain links TRBV7-2 with TRBJ2-7; unclear D gene. Germline V CDR1 and CDR2: SGHTA, FQGNSA. Trimming left V 1 base short and J 0 bases short, with 4 bases between. The CDR3 is made up of 13 amino acids. CDR3 in DNA: TGTGCCAGCAGCTTAGACGGCTCCTACGAGCAGTACTTC. This codes for CASSLDGSYEQYF. Full variable domain (missing parts from reference TRBV7-2 and TRBJ2-7): GAGVSQSPSNKVTEKGKDVELRCDPISGHTALYWYRQSLGQGLEFLIYFQGNSAPDKSGLPSDRFSAERTGGSVSTLTIQRTQQEDSAVYLCASSLDGSYEQYFGPGTRLTVT.

The chain uses TRBV28 and TRBJ1-1; 7 bases align to TRBD1. V was clipped by 5 bases and J by 1 base; unmatched bases: 7. CDR1 and CDR2 from the germline V gene are MDHEN and SYDVKM. The CDR3 has 15 amino acids. The CDR3 loop reads CASSPTGQRNTEAFF. The DNA of the CDR3 is TGTGCCAGCAGTCCAACGGGACAGAGGAACACTGAAGCTTTCTTT.

The V call is TRBV9, the J call TRBJ2-2, with TRBD1 matching 10 bases. There are 15 residues in the CDR3. The germline V gene has CDR1 SGDLS and CDR2 YYNGEE. V was pared by 1 base and J by 5 bases, with 2 bases of the junction left unmatched. Written as DNA, the CDR3 is TGTGCCAGCAGCGTACGGACAGGGGGGACCGGGGAGCTGTTTTTT. Residues: CASSVRTGGTGELFF.

This clone was observed a single time. The rearrangement uses TRBV7-2 and TRBJ2-1; no reliable D call. CDR3 size: 14 residues. V lost 2 bases and J lost 2, with 7 bases in between. The germline gives CDR1 SGHTA, CDR2 FQGNSA. The CDR3 loop is CASSLTETYNEQFF. CDR3 nucleotides: TGTGCCAGCAGCTTAACAGAAACCTACAATGAGCAGTTCTTC.

The rearrangement joins TRBV5-1 to TRBJ2-2; no reliable D call. V lost 6 bases and J lost 1, with 10 bases in between. The germline V gene has CDR1 SGHRS and CDR2 YFSETQ. The CDR3 consists of 14 residues. The CDR3 bases are TGCGCCAGCAAAATAGGAGTGAACACCGGGGAGCTGTTTTTT. Its protein is CASKIGVNTGELFF. Based on the CDR3 plus reference TRBV5-1 and TRBJ2-2, the full variable domain is KAGVTQTPRYLIKTRGQQVTLSCSPISGHRSVSWYQQTPGQGLQFLFEYFSETQRNKGNFPGRFSGRQFSNSRSEMNVSTLELGDSALYLCASKIGVNTGELFFGEGSRLTVL.

The rearrangement uses TRBV27 and TRBJ1-2, with D tentatively TRBD1 (6 bases). The CDR3 runs 14 residues. The germline V gene encodes CDR1 MNHEY and CDR2 SMNVEV (reference sequence). Deletions cut 3 bases from V and 11 bases from J, with 19 bases between. The chain's CDR3 is CASSLMGARNSYTF. The CDR3, as DNA: TGTGCCAGCAGTTTGATGGGGGCGCGAAATAGTTACACCTTC.